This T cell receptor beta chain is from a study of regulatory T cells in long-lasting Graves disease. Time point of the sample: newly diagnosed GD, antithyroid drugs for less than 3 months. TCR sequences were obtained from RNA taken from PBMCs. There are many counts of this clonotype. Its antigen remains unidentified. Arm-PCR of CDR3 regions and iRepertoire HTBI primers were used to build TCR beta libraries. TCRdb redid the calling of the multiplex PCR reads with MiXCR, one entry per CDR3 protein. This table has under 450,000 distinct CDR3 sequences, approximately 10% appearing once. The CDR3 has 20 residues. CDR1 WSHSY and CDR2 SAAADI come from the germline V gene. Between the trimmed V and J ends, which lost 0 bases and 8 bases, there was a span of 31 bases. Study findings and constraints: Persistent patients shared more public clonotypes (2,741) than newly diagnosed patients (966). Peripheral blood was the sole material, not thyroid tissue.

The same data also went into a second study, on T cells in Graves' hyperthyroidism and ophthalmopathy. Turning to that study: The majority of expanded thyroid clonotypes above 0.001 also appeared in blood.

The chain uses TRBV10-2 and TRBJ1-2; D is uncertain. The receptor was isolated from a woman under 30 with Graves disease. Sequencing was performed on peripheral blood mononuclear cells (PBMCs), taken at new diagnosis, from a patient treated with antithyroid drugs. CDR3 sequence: CASSESLRRAMKDFMRGYTF. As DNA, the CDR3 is TGCGCCAGCAGTGAGTCATTAAGGAGGGCTATGAAGGATTTTATGAGGGGCTACACCTTC.